This TCR beta chain originates from a study of shared clonotypes between healthy human individuals. The table came from immunoSEQ multiplex PCR; TCRdb's copy has only in-frame clones and leaves some out. The sample consists of a few million clones, roughly 90% of them appearing once. The germline V gene encodes CDR1 SGHRS and CDR2 YFSETQ. The CDR3 runs 16 residues. The V and J ends lost 1 base and 6 bases respectively, with 20 bases between them. The origin of this receptor is a man aged 18-30 years in good health. Some clones in this sample may be carry-over from other donors' samples. The sequenced sample was naive CD4+ T cells from PBMCs. As to subset: CD45RA+ positively selected. The chain employs TRBV5-1 and TRBJ2-7; D not resolved. The CDR3 coding sequence is TGCGCCAGCAGCTTGTTAGGTACAGCTTACCTCCGCGAGCAGTACTTC. This gives the protein CASSLLGTAYLREQYF.